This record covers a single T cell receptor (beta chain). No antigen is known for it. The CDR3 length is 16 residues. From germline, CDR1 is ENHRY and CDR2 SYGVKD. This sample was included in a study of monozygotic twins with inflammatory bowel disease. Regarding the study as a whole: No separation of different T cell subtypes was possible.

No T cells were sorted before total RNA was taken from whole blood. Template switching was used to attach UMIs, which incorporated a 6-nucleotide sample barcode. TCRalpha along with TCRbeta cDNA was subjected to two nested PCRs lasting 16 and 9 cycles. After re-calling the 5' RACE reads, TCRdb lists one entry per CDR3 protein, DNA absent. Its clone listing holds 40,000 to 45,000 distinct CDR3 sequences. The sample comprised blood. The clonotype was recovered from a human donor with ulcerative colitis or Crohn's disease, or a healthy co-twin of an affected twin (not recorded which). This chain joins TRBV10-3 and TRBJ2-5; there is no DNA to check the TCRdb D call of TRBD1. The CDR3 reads CATTPSTRTGEETQYF.